These T cell receptor beta chains were read from a single sample in a study of cytomegalovirus exposure and HLA in healthy donors. Clones were sequenced by immunoSEQ multiplex PCR, and TCRdb holds only the in-frame ones, with some missing. The sample lists some 150,000 clones; 87% were seen once. The sample was PBMCs. The receptor source for this set is a young man in good health and CMV-seropositive. CDR3s include the opening cysteine and the closing phenylalanine or tryptophan. Each record gives: clone size, J gene, V gene, D gene, CDR3 DNA, CDR3 protein. A D gene is named only where the DNA matches it firmly. Where a row states a size, it is once, few, many or the class of an expanded clone; other rows omit it.

NA,TRBJ1-5,TRBV6-5,NA,TGTGCCAGCAGTTGGGAGTATAACAATCAGCCCCAGCATTTT,CASSWEYNNQPQHF
NA,TRBJ2-1,TRBV5-6,NA,TGTGCCAGCAGCTCCATGGACTTTTCGAGCTCCTACAATGAGCAGTTCTTC,CASSSMDFSSSYNEQFF
NA,TRBJ2-1,TRBV6-1,NA,TGTGCCAGCAGCAACACAGGGCGTACTGAGCAGTTCTTC,CASSNTGRTEQFF
NA,TRBJ2-4,TRBV11-2,NA,TGTGCCAGCAGCTTCTCGGAGGGCCTAAAAAACATTCAGTACTTC,CASSFSEGLKNIQYF
NA,TRBJ2-1,TRBV30,NA,TGTGCCTGCCACCCTGGGACAAGCTCCTACAATGAGCAGTTCTTC,CACHPGTSSYNEQFF
NA,TRBJ2-3,TRBV5-4,NA,TGTGCCAGCAGCTTGGCTGGGGAGAATACGCAGTATTTT,CASSLAGENTQYF
NA,TRBJ2-5,TRBV15,NA,TGTGCCACCAGCAGGACAGGAACGTACCAAGAGACCCAGTACTTC,CATSRTGTYQETQYF
NA,TRBJ1-4,TRBV4-2,NA,TGTGCCAGCAGCCAAGATGAGAAAAAACTGTTTTTT,CASSQDEKKLFF
NA,TRBJ1-2,TRBV10-3,NA,TGTGCCATCAGTTCAGGGGATCGGGTTGGTGGCTACACCTTC,CAISSGDRVGGYTF
few,TRBJ2-1,TRBV19,NA,TGTGCCAGTAGTCCCCCAGGGGCGGATTACAATGAGCAGTTCTTC,CASSPPGADYNEQFF
NA,TRBJ2-1,TRBV28,NA,TGTGCCAGCATGCCGAGCGGCCTTCACAATGAGCAGTTCTTC,CASMPSGLHNEQFF
once,TRBJ2-4,TRBV4-1,NA,TGCGCCAGCAGCCCTGGGCCAGTAAAAAACATTCAGTACTTC,CASSPGPVKNIQYF
NA,TRBJ2-3,TRBV6-4,TRBD2,TGTGCCAGCGGGACTAGCGGGAGCACAGATACGCAGTATTTT,CASGTSGSTDTQYF
few,TRBJ1-2,TRBV19,NA,TGTGCCAGTAGTTTGGAGGCTGCTAACTATGGCTACACCTTC,CASSLEAANYGYTF
NA,TRBJ2-1,TRBV9,TRBD2,TGTGCCAGCAGCCCGACTAGCGGGGGAAGGGGTGAGCAGTTCTTC,CASSPTSGGRGEQFF
NA,TRBJ2-5,TRBV19,TRBD1,TGTGCCAGTAGTATTTCGCGAGGGGGCCAGGAGACCCAGTACTTC,CASSISRGGQETQYF
NA,TRBJ1-5,TRBV10-3,NA,TGTGCCATCAGTGGGGCAGGGGAGGGACAGCCCCAGCATTTT,CAISGAGEGQPQHF
NA,TRBJ2-3,TRBV5-6,TRBD1,TGTGCCAGCAGCTTAACCGGGACAGGGCTCACAGATACGCAGTATTTT,CASSLTGTGLTDTQYF
NA,TRBJ2-3,TRBV5-1,TRBD2,TGCGCCAGCAGCCGTATCTCGGGCGTTCAGGTAGCGGGGGCCCGCACAGATACGCAGTATTTT,CASSRISGVQVAGARTDTQYF
NA,TRBJ1-5,TRBV19,NA,TGTGCCACCAATCCGGGGGGCACGAATCAGCCCCAGCATTTT,CATNPGGTNQPQHF
once,TRBJ2-6,TRBV10-3,NA,TGTGCCATCAGTGAGACGGGACTGATCTCTGGGGCCAACGTCCTGACTTTC,CAISETGLISGANVLTF
NA,TRBJ2-7,TRBV10-3,TRBD1,TGTGCCATTAGTTCCGGGGACAGGGGCTACGAGCAGTACTTC,CAISSGDRGYEQYF
NA,TRBJ1-3,TRBV7-6,NA,TGTGCCAGCAGCTTAGCACCGGGGGGGGGCTCTGGAAACACCATATATTTT,CASSLAPGGGSGNTIYF
once,TRBJ1-2,TRBV6-6,TRBD1,TGTGCCAGCAGCCCCGGACAGGTCGGTGGCTACACCTTC,CASSPGQVGGYTF
NA,TRBJ2-2,TRBV7-8,TRBD2,TGTGCCAGCAGCTTAGAGGGCGGGAGACACACCGGGGAGCTGTTTTTT,CASSLEGGRHTGELFF
NA,TRBJ2-7,TRBV30,TRBD1,TGTGCCTGGATAACAGGGGCCGCAGGGGAGCAGTACTTC,CAWITGAAGEQYF
few,TRBJ1-1,TRBV29-1,NA,TGCAGCGTTACGACAGGCCCGAACACTGAAGCTTTCTTT,CSVTTGPNTEAFF
NA,TRBJ1-1,TRBV9,TRBD1,TGTGCCAGCAGCGCCCAGACAGGGGGCACTGAAGCTTTCTTT,CASSAQTGGTEAFF
NA,TRBJ1-5,TRBV5-6,TRBD1,TGTGCCAGCAGCTTTGGGACAGGGGAAAGGAGCAATCAGCCCCAGCATTTT,CASSFGTGERSNQPQHF
once,TRBJ1-1,TRBV6-4,NA,TGTGCCAGCAGTGGACAGGCGAGCACTGAAGCTTTCTTT,CASSGQASTEAFF
NA,TRBJ2-2,TRBV9,TRBD1,TGTGCCAGCAGCGTGAATCAGGGGGCCGGGGAGCTGTTTTTT,CASSVNQGAGELFF
NA,TRBJ2-5,TRBV6-5,NA,TGTGCCAGCAGCCGTACAGTACAAGAGACCCAGTACTTC,CASSRTVQETQYF
NA,TRBJ2-7,TRBV5-4,TRBD2,TGTGCCAGCAGCTGGGAGACTAGCGGGAGACCCGAGCAGTACTTC,CASSWETSGRPEQYF
NA,TRBJ1-2,TRBV5-4,TRBD1,TGTGCCAGCAGTCGGACAGGGGGCTCCTATGGCTACACCTTC,CASSRTGGSYGYTF
NA,TRBJ2-1,TRBV10-1,NA,TGCGCCAGCAGTGAGTACGGGAGCGATGAGCAGTTCTTC,CASSEYGSDEQFF
NA,TRBJ1-6,TRBV28,NA,TGTGCCAGCAACCAGGTGTCCTATAATTCACCCCTCCACTTT,CASNQVSYNSPLHF
few,TRBJ2-1,TRBV19,NA,TGTGCCAGCAGAAGCCAGGGTCCCCCAAACAATGAGCAGTTCTTC,CASRSQGPPNNEQFF
NA,TRBJ2-7,TRBV28,NA,TGTGCCAGCAGCACAGGGATATCCTACGAGCAGTACTTC,CASSTGISYEQYF
few,TRBJ1-2,TRBV6-5,TRBD1,TGTGCCAGCAGTTTCTCGGGACAGGGAAACTATGGCTACACCTTC,CASSFSGQGNYGYTF
once,TRBJ1-2,TRBV29-1,NA,TGCAGCGTACAGGGTAACGGCTACACCTTC,CSVQGNGYTF
NA,TRBJ2-5,TRBV6-1,TRBD2,TGTGCCAGCAGTGAAGGGGGCGGGAGGGCGTTGAAGACCCAGTACTTC,CASSEGGGRALKTQYF
NA,TRBJ1-2,TRBV19,NA,TGTGCCAGTAGTACCAGACAGGATGGCTACACCTTC,CASSTRQDGYTF
NA,TRBJ2-1,TRBV4-1,TRBD2,TGCGCCAGCAGCCAAGAAGGGGGACTAGCGGGAGCACGACCGGCCAATGAGCAGTTCTTC,CASSQEGGLAGARPANEQFF
NA,TRBJ1-4,TRBV2,NA,TGTGCCAGCACACGAGACTTTAATGAAAAACTGTTTTTT,CASTRDFNEKLFF
NA,TRBJ2-7,TRBV2,TRBD2,TGTGCCAGCAGAACAAGGGACTACTTAGACGAGCAGTACTTC,CASRTRDYLDEQYF
NA,TRBJ1-1,TRBV9,NA,TGTGCCAGCAGCGTAGTAGGGGATAGGGGTGAAGCTTTCTTT,CASSVVGDRGEAFF
NA,TRBJ2-1,TRBV19,NA,TGTGCCAGTAGTAGGGGGGTCAATGAGCAGTTCTTC,CASSRGVNEQFF
once,TRBJ2-7,TRBV13,NA,TGTGCCAGCAGTTTACCAGCCTACGAGCAGTACTTC,CASSLPAYEQYF
NA,TRBJ1-5,TRBV28,NA,TGTGCCAGCACCTCAGCGGAGGGGCGCAATCAGCCCCAGCATTTT,CASTSAEGRNQPQHF
NA,TRBJ2-7,TRBV11-2,TRBD2,TGTGCCAGCAGCTTAGAACTAGCGGGACGCGAGCAGTACTTC,CASSLELAGREQYF